Each of the 22 T cell receptor beta chains below was sequenced from the same sample in a study of T-cell reconstitution after alpha-beta-depleted transplantation in children. It was with unique molecular identifiers that the TCRbeta library was prepared. TCRdb recomputed calls from the PCR reads with MiXCR, one row per CDR3 protein. The sample includes roughly 570,000 distinct CDR3 sequences, 25% to 30% of them seen just once. This specimen was PBMCs, taken before TCRalphabeta/CD19-depleted stem cell transplant. Receptor source: a boy less than two years old with Wiskott-Aldrich syndrome, due to receive a stem cell transplant.

The chain joins TRBV27 to TRBJ2-7; D possibly corresponds to TRBD1 (5 bases). The germline V gene has CDR1 MNHEY and CDR2 SMNVEV (reference sequence). Trimming took off 5 bases at V and 6 bases at J, with 11 bases between the two ends. The CDR3 has 12 amino acids. The CDR3 DNA reads as TGTGCCAGCAGTATGGCAGGGTCCGAGCAGTACTTC. It is translated as CASSMAGSEQYF.

The table lists this clonotype with a few counts. This chain uses TRBV9 with TRBJ1-3, with TRBD1 matching 8 bases. CDR1 and CDR2 (germline): SGDLS, YYNGEE. Losses at the gene ends were 3 bases for V and 2 bases for J; bases not matched to a gene: 7. The CDR3 totals 16 residues. CDR3: CASSDTGQAAGNTIYF. The CDR3 nucleotides are TGTGCCAGCAGCGATACGGGACAGGCCGCTGGAAACACCATATATTTT.

This chain joins TRBV20-1 and TRBJ2-7; no reliable D call. Per germline, CDR1 DFQATT and CDR2 SNEGSKA (reference sequence). The CDR3 covers 13 residues. Trimming took 5 bases from V and 7 from J, leaving 18 bases between them. CDR3 residues: CSAPKALLGEQYF. CDR3 sequence (DNA): TGCAGTGCTCCGAAAGCCCTCCTAGGGGAGCAGTACTTC.

The chain is built from TRBV11-2 and TRBJ2-1, with unresolved D. V was trimmed by 2 bases and J by 11 bases, leaving 13 bases between them. This CDR3 contains 13 residues. Per the germline V gene, CDR1 is SGHAT and CDR2 is FQNNGV. CDR3 bases: TGTGCCAGCAGCTTACCTCCCGCGGCGAAGCAGTTCTTC. This encodes CASSLPPAAKQFF.

This clonotype was found a few times. V gene TRBV5-1 combines with J gene TRBJ2-1, with 11 nucleotides matching TRBD2. This CDR3 has 16 residues. The V segment lost 3 bases and the J segment 5 bases; nucleotides outside the gene matches: 7. Germline CDR1 reads SGHRS; CDR2 reads YFSETQ. CDR3: CASSSGLAGSNNEQFF. CDR3 bases: TGCGCCAGCAGCTCCGGACTAGCGGGCAGTAACAATGAGCAGTTCTTC.

V and J are TRBV12-3 or TRBV12-4 and TRBJ2-3; D is tentatively TRBD1 or TRBD2 (5 bases each). This CDR3 comprises 14 residues. V lost 3 bases to trimming and J lost 1 base, with 8 bases between them. CDR3 region: CASSFPGRTDTQYF. CDR3 in DNA: TGTGCCAGCAGTTTCCCGGGACGCACAGATACGCAGTATTTT.

This clonotype was seen more than once but under ten times. The chain carries TRBV6-6 and TRBJ2-7, with TRBD1 matching over 7 bases. Germline trimming cut 6 bases from V and 3 bases from J; bases unmatched to any gene: 5. The germline gives CDR1 MNHNY, CDR2 SVGAGI (reference sequence). The length of the CDR3 is 13 residues. The CDR3 nucleotides are TGTGCCAGCAGACCGGGACAGAACTACGAGCAGTACTTC. Translating it yields CASRPGQNYEQYF.

The chain has TRBV5-5 and TRBJ2-3; TRBD2 is a possible D gene (5 bases). Trimming shortened V by 4 bases and J by 1 base, and 16 bases separated the two germline ends. Germline loops: CDR1 SGHKS, CDR2 YYEKEE (reference sequence). This CDR3 is 16 amino acids long. The CDR3 region is CASSQAPTIRTDTQYF. The CDR3 DNA reads as TGTGCCAGCAGCCAAGCGCCGACTATCCGCACAGATACGCAGTATTTT. The full variable domain, completed using reference TRBV5-5 and TRBJ2-3, is DAGVTQSPTHLIKTRGQQVTLRCSPISGHKSVSWYQQVLGQGPQFIFQYYEKEERGRGNFPDRFSARQFPNYSSELNVNALLLGDSALYLCASSQAPTIRTDTQYFGPGTRLTVL.

This clonotype was counted a few times. The chain recombines TRBV6-5 with TRBJ2-6, with D perhaps TRBD1 (6 bases). The CDR3 covers 16 residues. Looked up from germline, CDR1 is MNHEY and CDR2 is SVGAGI. Trimming took off 0 bases at V and 1 base at J, with 7 bases between the two ends. For the CDR3, the DNA is TGTGCCAGCAGTTACTCACAGGGTTCTGGGGCCAACGTCCTGACTTTC. This codes for CASSYSQGSGANVLTF.

This sequence joins TRBV5-1 and TRBJ2-3; no clear D. CDR3 length: 13 amino acids. The ends were cut back, 1 base at V and 2 bases at J, with 5 bases in the middle. Germline CDR1 reads SGHRS; CDR2 reads YFSETQ. In DNA form, the CDR3 reads TGCGCCAGCAGCTTGACGGACACAGATACGCAGTATTTT. Translation gives CASSLTDTDTQYF.

This clonotype was seen only a few times. This chain uses TRBV12-5 with TRBJ1-5; D gene ambiguous. The V gene lost 3 bases and the J gene lost 4 bases, with 4 bases spanning the gap. CDR1 is LGHNT and CDR2 is FRNRAP in the germline V gene. The CDR3 consists of 12 residues. For the CDR3, the DNA is TGTGCTAGTGGTTTTGATAATCAGCCCCAGCATTTT. Amino acids: CASGFDNQPQHF.

This clonotype was observed a few times. V and J are TRBV20-1 and TRBJ2-4; no firm D call. This CDR3 region has 16 residues. Germline V gene lookup returns CDR1 DFQATT and CDR2 SNEGSKA (reference sequence). With 6 bases removed from V and 0 bases from J, the gap between germline ends came to 18 bases. The CDR3 reads CSALRLKRLAKNIQYF. CDR3 DNA sequence: TGCAGTGCCCTGAGGCTGAAGCGACTAGCCAAAAACATTCAGTACTTC.

The V gene is TRBV7-8, the J gene TRBJ2-5; D is perhaps TRBD1 (6 bases). V gave up 4 bases and J gave up 2 bases, with 11 bases separating them. The CDR3 length is 14 residues. CDR1 and CDR2 from the germline V gene are SGHVS and FQNEAQ. The chain's CDR3 is CASSYRTAQETQYF. The CDR3, as DNA: TGTGCCAGCAGCTACCGGACAGCTCAAGAGACCCAGTACTTC. The full variable domain, with the rest looked up from reference TRBV7-8 and TRBJ2-5, is GAGVSQSPRYKVAKRGQDVALRCDPISGHVSLFWYQQALGQGPEFLTYFQNEAQLDKSGLPSDRFFAERPEGSVSTLKIQRTQQEDSAVYLCASSYRTAQETQYFGPGTRLLVL.

V is TRBV5-1 and J is TRBJ2-1; no firm D call. The CDR3 runs 13 residues. Per germline, CDR1 SGHRS and CDR2 YFSETQ. V was pared by 4 bases and J by 6 bases, with 11 bases between. The DNA for the CDR3 is TGCGCCAGCAGCCCGGTGGCGTCCAATGAGCAGTTCTTC. As protein: CASSPVASNEQFF. The full variable domain, its missing parts supplied by reference TRBV5-1 and TRBJ2-1, is KAGVTQTPRYLIKTRGQQVTLSCSPISGHRSVSWYQQTPGQGLQFLFEYFSETQRNKGNFPGRFSGRQFSNSRSEMNVSTLELGDSALYLCASSPVASNEQFFGPGTRLTVL.

The count of this clonotype is one. This chain connects TRBV27 to TRBJ1-1; 11 nucleotides line up with TRBD1. Trimming removed 6 bases from V and 4 bases from J; junction bases left unmatched: 10. There are 16 residues in the CDR3. The germline V gene encodes CDR1 MNHEY and CDR2 SMNVEV (reference sequence). CDR3 amino acids: CASRAGQGASATEAFF. The CDR3 DNA sequence: TGTGCCAGCAGAGCCGGACAGGGGGCGTCGGCCACTGAAGCTTTCTTT.

The sample holds many counts of this clonotype. The chain carries TRBV10-3 and TRBJ2-7, with D possibly TRBD1 on 6 matching bases. The CDR3 spans 14 residues. V lost 4 bases, J lost 0 bases, and 10 bases lay in between. The germline CDR1 and CDR2 sequences are ENHRY and SYGVKD. CDR3 in DNA: TGTGCCATCAGTGTTCAGGGGAGCTCCTACGAGCAGTACTTC. This gives the protein CAISVQGSSYEQYF.

The table lists this clonotype with a count of one. This chain uses TRBV7-6 with TRBJ2-2; no clear D. The CDR3 is 18 residues long. Trimming cost V 0 bases and J 0 bases, with 14 bases left between them. Germline loops: CDR1 SGHVS, CDR2 FNYEAQ. CDR3 nucleotides: TGTGCCAGCAGCTTAGCGCTTGGACCAGAGGCGAACACCGGGGAGCTGTTTTTT. Translation: CASSLALGPEANTGELFF.

There are a few counts of this clonotype. The chain's CDR3 is CASSFIPKSLRTGELFF. As DNA, the CDR3 is TGCGCCAGCAGCTTTATACCCAAATCCCTTCGGACCGGGGAGCTGTTTTTT. V and J are TRBV5-1 and TRBJ2-2; no clear D gene. V dropped 2 bases and J dropped 5 bases, with 19 bases sitting between them. From germline, CDR1 is SGHRS and CDR2 YFSETQ. The CDR3 contains 17 residues.

This clonotype has more than one count but fewer than ten. This chain uses TRBV20-1 with TRBJ2-3; weak D call: TRBD2 (6 bases). There are 15 residues in the CDR3. Per the germline V gene, CDR1 is DFQATT and CDR2 is SNEGSKA (reference sequence). V lost 2 bases and J 4 bases, leaving 16 bases between the germline ends. The CDR3 is CSARISGLAADTQYF. The DNA for the CDR3 is TGCAGTGCTAGAATCTCGGGGTTAGCGGCAGATACGCAGTATTTT.

DNA of the CDR3: TGCAGCGTTGGGGGGGATTACGAGCAGTACTTC. This sequence encodes CSVGGDYEQYF. J is TRBJ2-7 and V is TRBV29-1; D may be TRBD2 (6 bases). Trimming cost V 4 bases and J 4 bases, with 8 bases left between them. The CDR3 has 11 residues. Germline CDR1 is SQVTM and CDR2 is ANQGSEA.

The gene calls are TRBV7-9 and TRBJ1-1; the D is unclear. The CDR3 sequence is 15 residues long. Looked up from germline, CDR1 is SEHNR and CDR2 is FQNEAQ (reference sequence). Trimming removed 4 bases from V and 0 bases from J, with 12 bases in between. DNA for the CDR3: TGTGCCAGCAGCTCGCAGTTCTGGATGAACACTGAAGCTTTCTTT. This gives the protein CASSSQFWMNTEAFF.

This clonotype was counted a few times. This chain links TRBV12-3 or TRBV12-4 with TRBJ1-1, with D maybe TRBD1 (5 bases). The CDR3 has 14 amino acids. The germline V and J ends were trimmed by 2 bases and 4 bases, with 11 bases remaining between them. In nucleotides, the CDR3 is TGTGCCAGCAGTTTAATGCGGGGGACCACTGAAGCTTTCTTT. Protein sequence: CASSLMRGTTEAFF.